Listed below are T cell receptor beta chains from one sample, sequenced in a study of blood T cell repertoires in COVID-19. TCRdb's copy holds only in-frame clones and misses some; the assay was immunoSEQ multiplex PCR. Of 150,000 to 200,000 clones listed, more than 65% are singletons. Sample: peripheral blood. These receptors all come from a woman over 75 with acute or convalescent COVID-19. Both conserved end residues are part of each CDR3. A D gene is named only where the DNA matches it firmly. The size entry is marked missing in some rows and otherwise reads once, few, many or a size class.

abundance | d_gene | j_gene | v_gene | CDR3nt | CDR3aa
- | - | TRBJ2-5 | TRBV21-1 | TGTGCCGGTAGACCCGGGTACCAAGAGACCCAGTACTTC | CAGRPGYQETQYF
- | TRBD2 | TRBJ2-1 | TRBV11-3 | TGTGCCAGCAGCTTTCCTAGCGGGAGCCCCCAGTTCTTC | CASSFPSGSPQFF
- | - | TRBJ1-6 | TRBV5-4 | TGTGCCAGCAGCATGGGAGTTGATAATTCACCCCTCCACTTT | CASSMGVDNSPLHF
- | TRBD1 | TRBJ2-1 | TRBV6-5 | TGTGCCAGCAGCCCCCGTGGGACAGGGGGCGGTGAGCAGTTCTTC | CASSPRGTGGGEQFF
- | - | TRBJ1-3 | TRBV15 | TGTGCCACCAGCAGAGCGACTGTGTCGTCTGGAAACACCATATATTTT | CATSRATVSSGNTIYF
- | - | TRBJ1-6 | TRBV4-1 | TGCGCCAGCAGCCAAGAAGGTGGTAGGAGGAGAAATTCACCCCTCCACTTT | CASSQEGGRRRNSPLHF
- | - | TRBJ2-1 | TRBV24-1 | TGTGCCACCAGTGCTCCCGGGGGAGGCTACAATGAGCAGTTCTTC | CATSAPGGGYNEQFF
- | TRBD1 | TRBJ2-7 | TRBV6-5 | TGTGCCAGCGGAACGGACAGGCCCTCCTACGAGCAGTACTTC | CASGTDRPSYEQYF
- | - | TRBJ1-2 | TRBV7-9 | TGTGCCAGCAGCTTAGCGAGGGGTGGAGGGAACGCTAACTATGGCTACACCTTC | CASSLARGGGNANYGYTF
- | - | TRBJ1-2 | TRBV11-2 | TGTGCCAGCAGCTTTTTTCCCGATGGCTACACCTTC | CASSFFPDGYTF
- | - | TRBJ2-5 | TRBV5-4 | TGTGCCAGCAGCTTGGATGAGATGGAGACCCAGTACTTC | CASSLDEMETQYF
- | - | TRBJ1-6 | TRBV18 | TGTGCCAGCTCACCCGGGGGGGCCGATAATTCACCCCTCCACTTT | CASSPGGADNSPLHF
- | TRBD2 | TRBJ2-7 | TRBV4-1 | TGCGCCAGCAGCCAAGTCACTAGCGGGCGAGAGCAGTACTTC | CASSQVTSGREQYF
- | TRBD2 | TRBJ2-3 | TRBV3-1/TRBV3-2 | TGTGCCAGCAGCCTGGGGACTAGCGGGAGGGCCTCGGATACGCAGTATTTT | CASSLGTSGRASDTQYF
- | - | TRBJ2-3 | TRBV6-5 | TGTGCCAGCCAACCTCTTAGTTCCGATACGCAGTATTTT | CASQPLSSDTQYF
- | TRBD1 | TRBJ1-2 | TRBV30 | TGTGCCTGGAGTACAGGGGTCTATGGCTACACCTTC | CAWSTGVYGYTF
- | - | TRBJ2-1 | TRBV7-9 | TGTGCCCTCTCCCGGAGGACTTCTAATGAGCAGTTCTTC | CALSRRTSNEQFF
- | - | TRBJ1-1 | TRBV18 | TGTGCCAGCTCATCGCACTCGAGGCAGACAGACACTGAAGCTTTCTTT | CASSSHSRQTDTEAFF
- | TRBD2 | TRBJ2-1 | TRBV30 | TGTGCCTGGGGGGCCGGGACTAGCGGGGGGAATGAGCAGTTCTTC | CAWGAGTSGGNEQFF
- | TRBD2 | TRBJ2-5 | TRBV7-9 | TGTGCCAGCAGTTATTCCCCCGGGACTAGCGAGAGAAGGACCCAGTACTTC | CASSYSPGTSERRTQYF
once | TRBD1 | TRBJ1-6 | TRBV19 | TGTGCCAGTACTGCTTTTCCGGGACAGGGGTATAATTCACCCCTCCACTTT | CASTAFPGQGYNSPLHF
- | - | TRBJ1-1 | TRBV5-1 | TGCGCCAGCAGCTTGGCCGGGACAATAGGCACTGAAGCTTTCTTT | CASSLAGTIGTEAFF
few | - | TRBJ1-1 | TRBV5-6 | TGTGCCAGCAGCCCCATTACTTTGGGACAATTCCCTGAAGCTTTCTTT | CASSPITLGQFPEAFF
once | TRBD2 | TRBJ2-7 | TRBV6-5 | TGTGCCAGCAGTTCTAACCTAGCGGGAAGCTCCTACGAGCAGTACTTC | CASSSNLAGSSYEQYF
- | - | TRBJ1-2 | TRBV30 | TGTGCCTGGAGGTCACAGGTTCCCTATGGCTACACCTTC | CAWRSQVPYGYTF
- | - | TRBJ2-7 | TRBV7-2 | TGTGCCAGCAGCCGTGACTCCTCCTCCTACGAGCAGTACTTC | CASSRDSSSYEQYF
- | - | TRBJ1-6 | TRBV28 | TGTGCCAGCAGCCCGGACAGAAGAAGCTCCTATAATTCACCCCTCCACTTT | CASSPDRRSSYNSPLHF
- | - | TRBJ1-2 | TRBV19 | TGTGCCAGTAGATCGGGGGGAGGCCATGGCTACACCTTC | CASRSGGGHGYTF